Below, 27 T cell receptor beta chains from the same sample are listed, as sequenced in a study of T cell clonotyping in hematopoietic cell transplantation. Only in-frame clones appear in the TCRdb table, and some are missing; sequencing was by immunoSEQ multiplex PCR. The sample shows roughly 9,800 clones, about half of them seen only once. The specimen was peripheral blood mononuclear cells, collected 100 days after allogeneic stem cell transplant. These receptors came from a female patient aged 45-60 years who had an allogeneic stem cell transplant from an unrelated donor, so the T cells may come from the graft donor. Some clones in this sample may be carry-over from other donors' samples.

The rearrangement links TRBV2 to TRBJ2-2, with D possibly being TRBD2 (5 bases). Germline loops: CDR1 SNHLY, CDR2 FYNNEI. This CDR3 comprises 13 residues. Trimming cost V 4 bases and J 4 bases, with 7 bases left between them. The CDR3 DNA follows: TGTGCCAGCAGTGGGGAGAGCACCGGGGAGCTGTTTTTT. As protein: CASSGESTGELFF.

The chain is built from TRBV5-4 and TRBJ1-3; D not certain. The CDR3 contains 15 residues. The ends were cut back, 3 bases at V and 2 bases at J, with 12 bases in the middle. The germline V gene has CDR1 SGHNT and CDR2 YYREEE (reference sequence). The CDR3 nucleotides read TGTGCCAGCAGCTCCTCAAGTGGGCCTGGAAACACCATATATTTT. It is translated as CASSSSSGPGNTIYF. The full variable domain, completed using reference TRBV5-4 and TRBJ1-3, is ETGVTQSPTHLIKTRGQQVTLRCSSQSGHNTVSWYQQALGQGPQFIFQYYREEENGRGNFPPRFSGLQFPNYSSELNVNALELDDSALYLCASSSSSGPGNTIYFGEGSWLTVV.

The rearrangement links TRBV5-8 to TRBJ1-2; no clear D gene. The CDR3 has 14 residues. The germline gives CDR1 SGHTS, CDR2 YDEGEE. Trimming took off 0 bases at V and 8 bases at J, with 14 bases between the two ends. CDR3: CASSLVGVSGGYTF. The CDR3 DNA is TGTGCCAGCAGCTTGGTGGGAGTCAGCGGGGGCTACACCTTC.

This clone was seen more than once but under ten times. The rearrangement joins TRBV9 to TRBJ1-1; D call uncertain. V gave up 0 bases and J gave up 4 bases, with 10 bases separating them. This CDR3 spans 14 amino acids. Germline values: CDR1 SGDLS, CDR2 YYNGEE. CDR3 DNA: TGTGCCAGCAGCGTAGGGGGTGGTACCACTGAAGCTTTCTTT. It translates to CASSVGGGTTEAFF. Variable domain in full (rest from reference TRBV9 and TRBJ1-1): DSGVTQTPKHLITATGQRVTLRCSPRSGDLSVYWYQQSLDQGLQFLIQYYNGEERAKGNILERFSAQQFPDLHSELNLSSLELGDSALYFCASSVGGGTTEAFFGQGTRLTVV.

This sequence joins TRBV5-1 and TRBJ1-4; no firm D call. Germline CDR1 reads SGHRS; CDR2 reads YFSETQ. V was cut by 6 bases and J by 8 bases, with 23 bases left in between. This CDR3 contains 16 residues. The chain's CDR3 is CASTVNSGPNLEKLFF. In DNA form, the CDR3 reads TGCGCCAGCACTGTCAACTCAGGACCGAATTTGGAAAAACTGTTTTTT.

This clone is large by share. The genes are TRBV2 and TRBJ1-2; D may be TRBD1 (6 bases). Trimming removed 6 bases at V and 4 bases at J, with 15 bases between. The CDR3 is 14 residues long. In germline, CDR1 is SNHLY, CDR2 FYNNEI. CDR3 amino acids: CASRDPGDSYGYTF. In DNA, the CDR3 is TGTGCCAGCAGAGACCCAGGGGATTCCTATGGCTACACCTTC.

In this sample, this clone is medium-sized. The chain is built from TRBV9 and TRBJ1-1; no reliable D call. This CDR3 region has 12 residues. V gave up 0 bases and J gave up 3 bases, with 3 bases separating them. Germline assignment: CDR1 SGDLS and CDR2 YYNGEE. The CDR3 DNA follows: TGTGCCAGCAGCGTAGGAGACACTGAAGCTTTCTTT. It is translated as CASSVGDTEAFF.

The chain has TRBV30 and TRBJ1-1; D is possibly TRBD1 (5 bases). Germline V gives CDR1 GTSNPN, CDR2 SVGIG (reference sequence). Trimming left V 1 base short and J 5 bases short, with 14 bases between. CDR3 size: 14 residues. In DNA form, the CDR3 reads TGTGCCTGGAGTGCCGGCAGGGTAAGGACTGAAGCTTTCTTT. Protein product: CAWSAGRVRTEAFF. Combining the CDR3 with reference TRBV30 and TRBJ1-1 gives the whole variable domain SQTIHQWPATLVQPVGSPLSLECTVEGTSNPNLYWYRQAAGRGLQLLFYSVGIGQISSEVPQNLSASRPQDRQFILSSKKLLLSDSGFYLCAWSAGRVRTEAFFGQGTRLTVV.

This chain connects TRBV7-2 to TRBJ2-7; 7 nucleotides agree with TRBD1. The CDR3 is made up of 14 amino acids. The trim removed 6 bases at V and 3 bases at J, leaving 8 bases unmatched. CDR1 is SGHTA, CDR2 FQGNSA, per germline. CDR3 coding DNA: TGTGCCAGCAGACGGGACAGACGATACTACGAGCAGTACTTC. This encodes CASRRDRRYYEQYF.

This chain connects TRBV30 to TRBJ1-1, with D perhaps matching TRBD1 (5 bases). Germline V CDR1 and CDR2: GTSNPN, SVGIG (reference sequence). V was clipped by 4 bases and J by 6 bases, with 9 bases between them. The CDR3 sequence is 11 residues long. CDR3 in amino acids: CAWNKGPEAFF. As DNA, the CDR3 is TGTGCCTGGAATAAGGGGCCTGAAGCTTTCTTT. Complete variable domain (other parts from reference TRBV30 and TRBJ1-1): SQTIHQWPATLVQPVGSPLSLECTVEGTSNPNLYWYRQAAGRGLQLLFYSVGIGQISSEVPQNLSASRPQDRQFILSSKKLLLSDSGFYLCAWNKGPEAFFGQGTRLTVV.

This clone was recorded once. The V and J genes are TRBV30 and TRBJ1-4; D call uncertain. The germline gives CDR1 GTSNPN, CDR2 SVGIG (reference sequence). The ends were cut back, 0 bases at V and 11 bases at J, with 10 bases in the middle. The CDR3 consists of 12 residues. The chain's CDR3 is CAWSVPPGKLFF. Here the CDR3 DNA reads TGTGCCTGGAGTGTACCACCTGGGAAACTGTTTTTT. The complete variable domain, with remaining parts taken from reference TRBV30 and TRBJ1-4, reads SQTIHQWPATLVQPVGSPLSLECTVEGTSNPNLYWYRQAAGRGLQLLFYSVGIGQISSEVPQNLSASRPQDRQFILSSKKLLLSDSGFYLCAWSVPPGKLFFGSGTQLSVL.

The rearrangement uses TRBV7-2 and TRBJ2-5; D not certain. V dropped 2 bases and J dropped 5 bases, with 9 bases sitting between them. The CDR3 extends over 13 amino acids. Germline V gene sequence: CDR1 SGHTA, CDR2 FQGNSA. In DNA form, the CDR3 reads TGTGCCAGCAGCTTAAGCCCCCGGGAGACCCAGTACTTC. Translation gives CASSLSPRETQYF.

The chain is built from TRBV29-1 and TRBJ1-1, with TRBD1 as a possible D gene (6 bases). V was shortened by 7 bases and J by 7 bases, with 19 bases between the two germline ends. The CDR3 contains 13 residues. CDR1 is SQVTM, CDR2 ANQGSEA, per germline. CDR3 residues: CSGSGHQGDEAFF. The DNA for the CDR3 is TGCAGCGGATCGGGACACCAAGGGGATGAAGCTTTCTTT.

This sequence joins TRBV9 and TRBJ2-1; 7 bases line up with TRBD2. The ends lost 0 bases at V and 6 bases at J; junction bases unmatched: 6. CDR3 size: 15 residues. The germline CDR1 and CDR2 sequences are SGDLS and YYNGEE. This CDR3 reads CASSVVGGVVNEQFF. In DNA form, the CDR3 reads TGTGCCAGCAGCGTAGTGGGGGGGGTGGTCAATGAGCAGTTCTTC.

In its sample, this clone was seen a few times. The chain is built from TRBV6-5 and TRBJ1-1; a weak D match, TRBD1 (5 bases). The CDR3 has 12 amino acids. V was clipped by 4 bases and J by 8 bases, with 11 bases between them. CDR1 is MNHEY, CDR2 SVGAGI, per germline. In nucleotides, the CDR3 is TGTGCCAGCAGTTTGATGTCAGGGGAAGCTTTCTTT. Amino acid sequence: CASSLMSGEAFF.

The gene calls are TRBV30 and TRBJ1-3; perhaps TRBD1 as D (5 bases). The CDR3 is 12 amino acids. In germline, CDR1 is GTSNPN, CDR2 SVGIG (reference sequence). Trimming left V 2 bases short and J 8 bases short, with 10 bases between. The CDR3, as DNA: TGTGCCTGGAGTAGTGTGGGGGACACCATATATTTT. Translating gives CAWSSVGDTIYF.

The chain has TRBV30 and TRBJ2-3; 9 bases align to TRBD2. The CDR3 loop spans 15 amino acids. J was trimmed by 6 bases and V by 0 bases; bases with no gene match: 7. The germline V gene encodes CDR1 GTSNPN and CDR2 SVGIG (reference sequence). CDR3 in amino acids: CAWSVRAGGSDTQYF. The CDR3 nucleotides read TGTGCCTGGAGTGTACGAGCGGGGGGCAGCGATACGCAGTATTTT.

This clone was counted once. The rearrangement links TRBV6-1 to TRBJ2-7, with a weak D call TRBD2 (5 bases). The germline V gene encodes CDR1 MNHNS and CDR2 SASEGT. Trimming cost V 2 bases and J 5 bases, with 13 bases left between them. The CDR3 runs 14 residues. The CDR3 nucleotides read TGTGCCAGCAGTGAACGGTGGGAGCGGCACGAGCAGTACTTC. As protein: CASSERWERHEQYF.

This clone was found a few times. The genes are TRBV7-9 and TRBJ1-6; D call uncertain. V was clipped by 1 base and J by 9 bases, with 4 bases between them. CDR3 length: 12 residues. Germline V gene data show CDR1 as SEHNR and CDR2 as FQNEAQ (reference sequence). This CDR3 is CASSLDGSPLHF. In DNA, the CDR3 is TGTGCCAGCAGCTTAGACGGTTCACCCCTCCACTTT.

This clone has only a few counts. At one of its ends the junction is not consistent with the germline gene, which may arise from a read error. The chain links TRBV11-2 to TRBJ1-2; D may be TRBD1 (6 bases). The V gene's germline CDR1 is SGHAT and CDR2 FQNNGV. CDR3 size: 15 residues. In DNA, the CDR3 is TGTGCCAGCCGCAACCCTCGGGGGGCTAAATATGGCTACACCTTC. Protein: CASRNPRGAKYGYTF.

This chain links TRBV25-1 with TRBJ2-5; TRBD2 matches at 15 bases. CDR3 size: 16 residues. V dropped 3 bases and J dropped 5; count of bases not matched to a gene: 4. Per germline, CDR1 MGHDK and CDR2 SYGVNS. CDR3 in DNA: TGTGCCAGCAGTGAGGGACTAGCGGGGGGAGGTGAGACCCAGTACTTC. Translation: CASSEGLAGGGETQYF.

The rearrangement uses TRBV30 and TRBJ1-1, with D unclear. Germline V lookup: CDR1 GTSNPN, CDR2 SVGIG (reference sequence). This CDR3 is built from 14 residues. V lost 2 bases and J 0 bases, leaving 10 bases between the germline ends. Here the CDR3 reads CAWSRGLMNTEAFF. The DNA of the CDR3 is TGTGCCTGGAGTAGAGGACTCATGAACACTGAAGCTTTCTTT. Variable domain in full (rest from reference TRBV30 and TRBJ1-1): SQTIHQWPATLVQPVGSPLSLECTVEGTSNPNLYWYRQAAGRGLQLLFYSVGIGQISSEVPQNLSASRPQDRQFILSSKKLLLSDSGFYLCAWSRGLMNTEAFFGQGTRLTVV.

The rearrangement uses TRBV30 and TRBJ1-3, with a weak D call TRBD1 (5 bases). CDR1 is GTSNPN and CDR2 is SVGIG in the germline V gene (reference sequence). The CDR3 runs to 13 residues. The CDR3 DNA reads as TGTGCGACTCCAGGGAGGAGTGGAAACACCATATATTTT. It yields the protein CATPGRSGNTIYF.

By share, this clone ranks as medium-sized. The gene calls are TRBV6-5 and TRBJ2-5, with D possibly being TRBD1 or TRBD2 (5 bases each). This CDR3 comprises 14 residues. Germline V gives CDR1 MNHEY, CDR2 SVGAGI. Trimming took off 1 base at V and 1 base at J, with 7 bases between the two ends. The CDR3 DNA is TGTGCCAGCAGTTACTTTGGGGGCCAAGAGACCCAGTACTTC. Translated, it gives CASSYFGGQETQYF.

The chain joins TRBV25-1 to TRBJ2-2; D remains unclear. This CDR3 contains 14 residues. Germline V lookup: CDR1 MGHDK, CDR2 SYGVNS. V lost 2 bases and J lost 1, with 5 bases in between. Written as DNA, the CDR3 is TGTGCCAGCAGTGAAGCGAGGAACACCGGGGAGCTGTTTTTT. It translates to CASSEARNTGELFF.

This clone occurred a few times. This chain connects TRBV6-4 to TRBJ2-1; 11 bases match TRBD2. The CDR3 covers 14 residues. V dropped 2 bases and J dropped 6; count of bases not matched to a gene: 0. CDR1 is MRHNA, CDR2 SNTAGT, per germline. The DNA of the CDR3 is TGTGCCAGCAGTGACGGGACTAGCGGCAATGAGCAGTTCTTC. This sequence encodes CASSDGTSGNEQFF.

The gene calls are TRBV4-2 and TRBJ2-5; TRBD2 matches 10 bases. V shed 1 base and J 4 bases; nucleotides not matched to a gene: 6. Per germline, CDR1 LGHNA and CDR2 YNFKEQ. The CDR3 extends over 16 amino acids. CDR3 bases: TGTGCCAGCAGCCAAGGGCCCCTAGCGGGAGTAGAGACCCAGTACTTC. It is translated as CASSQGPLAGVETQYF.